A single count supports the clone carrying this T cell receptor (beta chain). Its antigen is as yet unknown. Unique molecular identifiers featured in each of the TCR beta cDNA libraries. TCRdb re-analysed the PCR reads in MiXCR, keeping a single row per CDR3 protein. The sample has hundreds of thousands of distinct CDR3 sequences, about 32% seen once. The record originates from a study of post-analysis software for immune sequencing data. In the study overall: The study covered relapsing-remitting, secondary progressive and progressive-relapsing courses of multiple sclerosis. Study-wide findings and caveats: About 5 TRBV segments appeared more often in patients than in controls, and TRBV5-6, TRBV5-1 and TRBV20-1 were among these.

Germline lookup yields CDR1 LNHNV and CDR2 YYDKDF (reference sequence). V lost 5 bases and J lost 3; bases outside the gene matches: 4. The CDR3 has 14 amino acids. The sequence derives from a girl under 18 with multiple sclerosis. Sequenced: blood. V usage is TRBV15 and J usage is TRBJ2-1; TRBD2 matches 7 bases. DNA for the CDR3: TGTGCCACCAGCCCCGGCGGGAGCTACAATGAGCAGTTCTTC. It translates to CATSPGGSYNEQFF.